The 14 T cell receptor beta chains below all came from one sample that was sequenced in a study of blood T cell repertoires in COVID-19. Libraries were prepared by immunoSEQ multiplex PCR; TCRdb keeps only in-frame clonotypes and omits some of them. This repertoire shows roughly 200,000 clones, 65% to 90% found once; its top ten account for about 3.8%. Sequenced input: PBMCs or T cells enriched from blood (not recorded which). The origin of the receptors is a middle-aged woman with acute COVID-19.

The rearrangement joins TRBV5-6 to TRBJ2-7; TRBD1 aligns across 10 bases. Unmatched junction bases numbered 6, after V lost 2 bases and J lost 7 bases. Germline CDR1 SGHDT, CDR2 YYEEEE. The CDR3 runs to 14 residues. In nucleotides, the CDR3 is TGTGCCAGCAGCTTCGACAGGGGGCGAGGGGAGCAGTACTTC. Its translation: CASSFDRGRGEQYF.

A few counts support this clone. The chain couples TRBV5-1 to TRBJ2-3; D is unresolved. Looked up from germline, CDR1 is SGHRS and CDR2 is YFSETQ. The CDR3 covers 11 residues. Deletions cut 2 bases from V and 5 bases from J, with 3 bases between. Here the CDR3 reads CASSFQDTQYF. CDR3 DNA sequence: TGCGCCAGCAGCTTTCAAGATACGCAGTATTTT.

A single count supports this clone. J is TRBJ2-7 and V is TRBV13; maybe TRBD1 (6 bases). CDR3 length: 15 amino acids. V shed 5 bases and J shed 3 bases, with 17 bases lying between them. Germline CDR1 PRHDT, CDR2 FYEKMQ (reference sequence). The CDR3 DNA reads TGTGCCAGCAGCGCCACAGGGAGTAACCACTACGAGCAGTACTTC. Translating gives CASSATGSNHYEQYF.

This chain connects TRBV18 to TRBJ2-1; TRBD2 matches at 7 bases. The V segment lost 3 bases and the J segment 7 bases; nucleotides outside the gene matches: 9. The CDR3 is 15 amino acids. The V gene's germline CDR1 is KGHSH and CDR2 LQKENI. The CDR3 coding sequence is TGTGCCAGCTCACCGGATCTAGCGGTGGGGAATGAGCAGTTCTTC. Its protein is CASSPDLAVGNEQFF.

The chain links TRBV28 to TRBJ2-7; TRBD2 is a possible D gene (6 bases). Germline values: CDR1 MDHEN, CDR2 SYDVKM. The CDR3 length is 12 residues. Trimming removed 4 bases at V and 7 bases at J, with 11 bases between. The CDR3 coding sequence is TGTGCCAGCAGTTCGACTAGAGAAGAGCAGTACTTC. It specifies CASSSTREEQYF.

The chain is built from TRBV20-1 and TRBJ1-5, with D possibly matching TRBD1 (6 bases). Trimming cost V 3 bases and J 2 bases, with 11 bases left between them. The CDR3 runs 14 residues. The germline V gene has CDR1 DFQATT and CDR2 SNEGSKA (reference sequence). In DNA, the CDR3 is TGCAGTGCTAGTAGGGACATAGGCAATCAGCCCCAGCATTTT. It specifies CSASRDIGNQPQHF.

This clone was seen once. This chain joins TRBV30 and TRBJ1-1, with D possibly matching TRBD1 (5 bases). The CDR3 spans 12 residues. V lost 2 bases and J 8 bases, leaving 12 bases between the germline ends. Germline CDR1 reads GTSNPN; CDR2 reads SVGIG (reference sequence). DNA for the CDR3: TGTGCCTGGAGTTCTCGGGGGAGAGAAGCTTTCTTT. Translation gives CAWSSRGREAFF.

CDR3 sequence reads: CASSPSVLAAKQYF. The CDR3 DNA sequence: TGCGCCAGCAGCCCCTCGGTCCTAGCGGCAAAGCAGTACTTC. The chain carries TRBV4-1 and TRBJ2-7, with TRBD2 identical over 7 bases. Losses at the gene ends were 4 bases for V and 8 bases for J; bases not matched to a gene: 11. The CDR3 is made up of 14 amino acids. Per germline, CDR1 MGHRA and CDR2 YSYEKL.

The chain carries TRBV18 and TRBJ1-1, with a weak D call TRBD1 (6 bases). Germline CDR1 and CDR2: KGHSH and LQKENI. Deletions cut 3 bases from V and 3 bases from J, with 8 bases between. The length of the CDR3 is 13 residues. The CDR3 nucleotides read TGTGCCAGCTCACCCCGGACAGACACTGAAGCTTTCTTT. Translating it yields CASSPRTDTEAFF. The entire variable domain, with the rest obtained from reference TRBV18 and TRBJ1-1, is as follows: NAGVMQNPRHLVRRRGQEARLRCSPMKGHSHVYWYRQLPEEGLKFMVYLQKENIIDESGMPKERFSAEFPKEGPSILRIQQVVRGDSAAYFCASSPRTDTEAFFGQGTRLTVV.

V is TRBV12-5 and J is TRBJ2-7; TRBD2 matches 11 bases. V trimming: 7 bases; J trimming: 6 bases; junction bases outside the gene matches: 2. CDR3 size: 12 residues. Germline V CDR1 and CDR2: LGHNT, FRNRAP. The chain's CDR3 is CASVGTSGEQYF. For the CDR3, the DNA is TGTGCTAGTGTTGGGACTAGCGGCGAGCAGTACTTC.

This clone has just a few counts. The J gene is TRBJ1-6, the V gene TRBV4-1, with D possibly matching TRBD1 (5 bases). The length of the CDR3 is 15 residues. Germline CDR1 and CDR2: MGHRA and YSYEKL. V was cut by 0 bases and J by 8 bases, with 11 bases left in between. CDR3 sequence reads: CASSQENRMYSPLHF. As DNA, the CDR3 is TGCGCCAGCAGCCAAGAGAACAGGATGTATTCACCCCTCCACTTT.

The chain has TRBV28 and TRBJ2-5; D perhaps matches TRBD2 (5 bases). This CDR3 contains 11 residues. Germline values: CDR1 MDHEN, CDR2 SYDVKM. V lost 7 bases to trimming and J lost 5 bases, with 8 bases between them. CDR3 amino acids: CASTSLETQYF. The DNA for the CDR3 is TGTGCCAGCACTAGCTTGGAGACCCAGTACTTC.

The J gene is TRBJ2-1, the V gene TRBV24-1, with unresolved D. The CDR3 runs 16 residues. Germline CDR1 and CDR2: KGHDR and SFDVKD. V gave up 0 bases and J gave up 0 bases, with 8 bases separating them. The CDR3 region is CATSDLEASSYNEQFF. In DNA, the CDR3 is TGTGCCACCAGTGATTTGGAGGCGAGCTCCTACAATGAGCAGTTCTTC.

The V call is TRBV11-2, the J call TRBJ2-2, with D maybe TRBD1 (7 bases). This CDR3 is 14 amino acids long. The V gene's germline CDR1 is SGHAT and CDR2 FQNNGV. The V end was cut by 3 bases, the J end by 4 bases, with 9 bases between. In DNA, the CDR3 is TGTGCCAGCAGCTTGGAGGGGGCCACCGGGGAGCTGTTTTTT. This sequence encodes CASSLEGATGELFF.